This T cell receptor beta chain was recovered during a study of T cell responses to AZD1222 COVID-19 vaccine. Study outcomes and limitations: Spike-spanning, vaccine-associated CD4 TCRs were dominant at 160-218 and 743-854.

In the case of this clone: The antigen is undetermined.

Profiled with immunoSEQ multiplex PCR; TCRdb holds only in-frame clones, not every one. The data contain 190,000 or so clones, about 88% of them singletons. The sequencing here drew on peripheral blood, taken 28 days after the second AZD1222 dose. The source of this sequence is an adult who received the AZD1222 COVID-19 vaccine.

The CDR3 is CASSVGLVNEQFF. In nucleotides, the CDR3 is TGTGCCAGCAGCGTAGGTTTAGTCAATGAGCAGTTCTTC. The chain carries TRBV9 and TRBJ2-1; unclear D gene. The CDR3 sequence is 13 residues long. CDR1 SGDLS and CDR2 YYNGEE come from the germline V gene. V shed 0 bases and J shed 6 bases, with 7 bases lying between them.